The entry below gives a single T cell receptor beta chain sequence along with its context. Its antigen is not identified. TCRdb keeps only in-frame clones here, not all; method: immunoSEQ multiplex PCR. This sample carries some 100,000 clones, 70% to 85% of them seen once, and the ten largest clones take roughly 6.3%. The sample comes from a study of PD-1 blockade in mismatch repair-deficient tumors. Study background: Patients had approximately 11 mismatch repair-deficient cancer types, all previously treated and progressing.

V lost 5 bases and J 1 base, leaving 8 bases between the germline ends. From germline, CDR1 is SGHTA and CDR2 FQGTGA. The CDR3 extends over 13 amino acids. Overall study findings and caveats: Rapid post-treatment expansion, then contraction, generally preceding radiologic response, marked tumor-resident clones.

Every patient had mismatch repair deficiency by PCR or immunohistochemistry. A few pembrolizumab responders had their TCRs sequenced. The specimen comprised peripheral blood, sampled roughly 35 weeks after starting pembrolizumab. The chain carries TRBV7-3 and TRBJ1-1; a weak D match, TRBD1 (5 bases). The receptor was derived from an adult with mismatch repair-deficient cancer. DNA of the CDR3: TGTGCCAGCAGCAGACAGACGAACACTGAAGCTTTCTTT. This translates into CASSRQTNTEAFF.